A single sample gave rise to the 24 T cell receptor beta chains below, sequenced in a study of cytomegalovirus exposure and HLA in healthy donors (dated by TCRdb to about 2017). Libraries were prepared through the immunoSEQ multiplex PCR assay. The multiplex PCR relied on a mix of 60 forward primers for TCR Vbeta segments and 13 reverse primers for TCR Jbeta segments. The source is immuneACCESS, and TCRdb retained only in-frame sequences with V and J called. Part of the clones is not carried over; for the studies checked, unresolved V genes explain less than half of this, and the remainder is unexplained. In this sample the table shows 100,000 to 150,000 clones, more than 75% of which occur a single time. The biggest ten clones account for around 4% of the sample. What was sequenced was PBMCs. The receptors were gathered from a man aged 35-49 years in good health and CMV-seronegative.

The V call is TRBV19, the J call TRBJ1-5; TRBD1 aligns across 7 bases. The CDR3 totals 15 residues. V dropped 3 bases and J dropped 3; count of bases not matched to a gene: 5. CDR1 and CDR2 (germline): LNHDA, SQIVND (reference sequence). This chain's CDR3 is CASSIGTAFNQPQHF. The CDR3 nucleotides read TGTGCCAGTAGTATCGGGACAGCCTTCAATCAGCCCCAGCATTTT.

V and J are TRBV9 and TRBJ2-1, with D hard to call. The CDR3 sequence is 15 residues long. V was shortened by 0 bases and J by 5 bases, with 12 bases between the two germline ends. Germline V gene data show CDR1 as SGDLS and CDR2 as YYNGEE. CDR3 bases: TGTGCCAGCAGCGTAGGCTCCCCACACGACAATGAGCAGTTCTTC. Translation gives CASSVGSPHDNEQFF.

This clone came up once. The chain has TRBV9 and TRBJ2-1, with a tentative D call TRBD1 (9 bases). Trimming took off 3 bases at V and 9 bases at J, with 22 bases between the two ends. The germline gives CDR1 SGDLS, CDR2 YYNGEE. The length of the CDR3 is 16 residues. The CDR3 region has the DNA TGTGCCAGCAGCGCGGGGGGGACAGGGAGATTTTCTGAGCAGTTCTTC. Encoded protein: CASSAGGTGRFSEQFF.

The chain is built from TRBV5-1 and TRBJ2-4; 7 nucleotides align to TRBD1. The V gene's germline CDR1 is SGHRS and CDR2 YFSETQ. The V gene end was trimmed by 5 bases and the J gene end by 5 bases; junction bases not matched to a gene: 7. CDR3 length: 14 residues. CDR3 loop: CASSDRQGENIQYF. The CDR3 DNA sequence: TGCGCCAGCAGTGACAGACAGGGCGAAAACATTCAGTACTTC.

The rearrangement uses TRBV5-4 and TRBJ1-6, with D possibly being TRBD1 (5 bases). The germline CDR1 and CDR2 sequences are SGHNT and YYREEE (reference sequence). V was clipped by 0 bases and J by 6 bases, with 16 bases between them. CDR3 length: 17 residues. CDR3 bases: TGTGCCAGCAGCTTGGGGGCTTTTGGAAGGGGTAATTCACCCCTCCACTTT. Translated, it gives CASSLGAFGRGNSPLHF.

This sequence joins TRBV15 and TRBJ2-7; 7 bases map to TRBD2. The CDR3 is 15 amino acids. V lost 0 bases, J lost 4 bases, and 6 bases stayed unmatched. Germline CDR1 reads LNHNV; CDR2 reads YYDKDF (reference sequence). The CDR3 nucleotides read TGTGCCACCAGCAGAGATACGGGGGAGGGGTACGAGCAGTACTTC. Its translation is CATSRDTGEGYEQYF.

The V and J genes are TRBV28 and TRBJ1-5; TRBD1 agrees at 7 bases. The CDR3 extends over 15 amino acids. Germline V gene lookup returns CDR1 MDHEN and CDR2 SYDVKM. V dropped 4 bases and J dropped 7; count of bases not matched to a gene: 10. Here the CDR3 reads CASSSYRGQGQPQHF. CDR3 sequence (DNA): TGTGCCAGCAGTTCCTACAGGGGCCAGGGGCAGCCCCAGCATTTT.

This clone was detected only a few times. The gene calls are TRBV15 and TRBJ2-5; D might be TRBD2 (7 bases). Germline CDR1 is LNHNV and CDR2 is YYDKDF (reference sequence). V was cut by 6 bases and J by 4 bases, with 21 bases left in between. CDR3 length: 16 residues. Here the CDR3 reads CATRGGLGNILETQYF. The CDR3 coding sequence is TGTGCCACCAGGGGGGGGCTAGGGAATATATTAGAGACCCAGTACTTC.

This clone was counted a single time. This chain connects TRBV7-9 to TRBJ2-3, with D possibly being TRBD1 (6 bases). This CDR3 is built from 16 residues. Germline V CDR1 and CDR2: SEHNR, FQNEAQ (reference sequence). Trimming cost V 4 bases and J 0 bases, with 14 bases left between them. DNA for the CDR3: TGTGCCAGCAGCTCCCCATTGGGGGCTAGCACAGATACGCAGTATTTT. Translating it yields CASSSPLGASTDTQYF.

The rearrangement uses TRBV19 and TRBJ2-1; TRBD2 agrees at 8 bases. This CDR3 has 14 amino acids. The germline gives CDR1 LNHDA, CDR2 SQIVND (reference sequence). V was clipped by 5 bases and J by 4 bases; unmatched bases: 4. The CDR3 sequence: CASSLTSGYNEQFF. Written as DNA, the CDR3 is TGTGCCAGTAGTTTAACTAGCGGTTACAATGAGCAGTTCTTC. Looking up the rest from reference TRBV19 and TRBJ2-1 gives the full variable domain: DGGITQSPKYLFRKEGQNVTLSCEQNLNHDAMYWYRQDPGQGLRLIYYSQIVNDFQKGDIAEGYSVSREKKESFPLTVTSAQKNPTAFYLCASSLTSGYNEQFFGPGTRLTVL.

V and J are TRBV27 and TRBJ2-2; 7 bases align to TRBD1. CDR3 length equals 14 residues. Germline CDR1 is MNHEY and CDR2 is SMNVEV (reference sequence). After removal of 8 bases from V and 4 bases from J, the junction contained 7 bases not matched to a gene. CDR3 residues: CASWTGSFTGELFF. The CDR3 DNA reads TGTGCCAGCTGGACAGGTTCTTTCACCGGGGAGCTGTTTTTT.

This rearrangement joins TRBV13 to TRBJ2-7, with 7 bases matching TRBD1. The CDR3 extends over 17 amino acids. Germline trimming cut 2 bases from V and 3 bases from J; bases unmatched to any gene: 13. Germline V gene lookup returns CDR1 PRHDT and CDR2 FYEKMQ (reference sequence). Here the CDR3 reads CASSLTYGQVGFYEQYF. CDR3 DNA: TGTGCCAGCAGCTTAACCTACGGACAGGTAGGGTTCTACGAGCAGTACTTC.

The genes are TRBV19 and TRBJ1-6; D not resolved. CDR3 length: 12 residues. Trimming pared 5 bases from V and 10 bases from J, leaving 9 bases between. Germline CDR1 and CDR2: LNHDA and SQIVND (reference sequence). CDR3 protein: CASSAPGSPLHF. In nucleotides, the CDR3 is TGTGCCAGTAGTGCCCCAGGCTCACCCCTCCACTTT.

V and J are TRBV7-2 and TRBJ2-7; D remains ambiguous. Germline V gives CDR1 SGHTA, CDR2 FQGNSA. The CDR3 loop spans 13 amino acids. V gave up 3 bases and J gave up 0 bases, with 6 bases separating them. CDR3 loop: CASSFHFSYEQYF. The DNA of the CDR3 is TGTGCCAGCAGCTTTCACTTCTCCTACGAGCAGTACTTC.

This chain connects TRBV5-8 to TRBJ1-1; TRBD1 matches at 9 bases. The CDR3 covers 15 residues. V shed 3 bases and J 5 bases; nucleotides not matched to a gene: 8. Germline CDR1 reads SGHTS; CDR2 reads YDEGEE. Here the CDR3 DNA reads TGTGCCAGCAGCTACTGGGACAGGGCAAATACTGAAGCTTTCTTT. This gives the protein CASSYWDRANTEAFF.

The V call is TRBV5-5, the J call TRBJ2-5; tentative D call: TRBD1 (6 bases). V lost 0 bases and J lost 0, with 9 bases in between. This CDR3 region has 15 residues. Per the germline V gene, CDR1 is SGHKS and CDR2 is YYEKEE (reference sequence). The DNA of the CDR3 is TGTGCCAGCAGCTTGGGGTCAGGGGACCAAGAGACCCAGTACTTC. Translated, it gives CASSLGSGDQETQYF.

The chain links TRBV14 to TRBJ1-2, with D maybe TRBD1 (6 bases). This CDR3 is 16 amino acids long. V was clipped by 1 base and J by 0 bases, with 12 bases between them. Germline V gene data show CDR1 as SGHDN and CDR2 as FVKESK. The CDR3, as DNA: TGTGCCAGCAGCCAAGTACAGGGCCGACCTAACTATGGCTACACCTTC. Translated, it gives CASSQVQGRPNYGYTF.

V and J are TRBV28 and TRBJ1-2; the D gene is possibly TRBD1 (5 bases). This CDR3 has 14 amino acids. CDR1 is MDHEN, CDR2 SYDVKM, per germline. V lost 2 bases, J lost 5 bases, and 12 bases lay in between. Here the CDR3 DNA reads TGTGCCAGCAGTTTAGGCGGGACGGGGTATGGCTACACCTTC. Translating it yields CASSLGGTGYGYTF.

This sequence joins TRBV18 and TRBJ1-1, with D tentatively TRBD1 (6 bases). Germline-derived CDR1 and CDR2 are KGHSH and LQKENI. The germline V and J ends were trimmed by 4 bases and 0 bases, with 15 bases remaining between them. CDR3 size: 16 residues. The CDR3, as DNA: TGTGCCAGCTCACTTGGACAGTATAATTTGAACACTGAAGCTTTCTTT. This codes for CASSLGQYNLNTEAFF.

The J gene is TRBJ2-3, the V gene TRBV18, with D uncertain. The CDR3 is 14 residues long. With 0 bases removed from V and 3 bases from J, the gap between germline ends came to 7 bases. The germline V gene encodes CDR1 KGHSH and CDR2 LQKENI. DNA of the CDR3: TGTGCCAGCTCACCACCAGAGGCGACAGATACGCAGTATTTT. This encodes CASSPPEATDTQYF.

Comment on this clone: The junction departs from germline at one end; a sequencing error may be responsible. This chain joins TRBV7-2 and TRBJ1-1, with a possible D match to TRBD1 (6 bases). The CDR3 sequence is 14 residues long. CDR1 is SGHTA and CDR2 is FQGNSA in the germline V gene. CDR3 amino acids: CASNLRTETREAFF. CDR3 DNA: TGTGCCAGCAACTTAAGGACAGAGACTCGAGAAGCTTTCTTT.

The rearrangement links TRBV11-1 to TRBJ2-3, with D tentatively TRBD2 (5 bases). The V gene lost 3 bases and the J gene lost 4 bases, with 11 bases spanning the gap. The CDR3 runs to 14 residues. Looked up from germline, CDR1 is SGHAT and CDR2 is FQDESV (reference sequence). CDR3 in DNA: TGTGCCAGCAGCTTCGAGGGAGCCCCAGATACGCAGTATTTT. It yields the protein CASSFEGAPDTQYF.

CDR3 sequence (DNA): TGTGCCAGCAGCCCAGGACAGGTTAATCAGCCCCAGCATTTT. It is translated as CASSPGQVNQPQHF. J is TRBJ1-5 and V is TRBV7-2; 7 positions match TRBD1. J gave up 4 bases and V 5 bases, and 5 bases lay outside the gene matches. The CDR3 spans 14 residues. Germline CDR1 reads SGHTA; CDR2 reads FQGNSA.

The chain is built from TRBV5-1 and TRBJ1-6; 8 bases match TRBD1. The junction had 5 bases not matched to a gene; V was cut back by 4 bases and J by 5 bases. There are 15 residues in the CDR3. Germline lookup yields CDR1 SGHRS and CDR2 YFSETQ. The DNA for the CDR3 is TGCGCCAGCAGCCAAGGGACAGGAAATAATTCACCCCTCCACTTT. Its protein product is CASSQGTGNNSPLHF.